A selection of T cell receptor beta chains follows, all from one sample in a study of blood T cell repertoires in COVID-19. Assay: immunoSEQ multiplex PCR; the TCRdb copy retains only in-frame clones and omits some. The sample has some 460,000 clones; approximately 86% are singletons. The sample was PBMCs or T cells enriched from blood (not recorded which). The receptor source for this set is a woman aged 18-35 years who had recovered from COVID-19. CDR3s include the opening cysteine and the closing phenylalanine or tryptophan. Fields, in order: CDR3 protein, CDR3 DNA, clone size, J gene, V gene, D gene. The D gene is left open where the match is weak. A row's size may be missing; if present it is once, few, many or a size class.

CDR3aa: CASSPPPSDLNTEAFF
CDR3nt: TGTGCCAGCTCACCTCCACCGTCAGATTTGAACACTGAAGCTTTCTTT
abundance: .
j_gene: TRBJ1-1
v_gene: TRBV18
d_gene: .

CDR3aa: CASSLTAGGQGGNGYTF
CDR3nt: TGCGCCAGCAGCTTGACAGCCGGGGGGCAGGGCGGTAATGGCTACACCTTC
abundance: once
j_gene: TRBJ1-2
v_gene: TRBV5-1
d_gene: .

CDR3aa: CASSPTGGHSTDTQYF
CDR3nt: TGTGCCAGCAGCCCGACCGGGGGGCATAGCACAGATACGCAGTATTTT
abundance: many
j_gene: TRBJ2-3
v_gene: TRBV3-1/TRBV3-2
d_gene: .

CDR3aa: CASRDINYGYTF
CDR3nt: TGTGCCAGCAGGGACATTAACTATGGCTACACCTTC
abundance: .
j_gene: TRBJ1-2
v_gene: TRBV28
d_gene: .

CDR3aa: CASTPRGVAYEQYF
CDR3nt: TGTGCCAGCACCCCCCGCGGCGTCGCCTACGAGCAGTACTTC
abundance: once
j_gene: TRBJ2-7
v_gene: TRBV18
d_gene: .

CDR3aa: CASSWSLSGGDSYTF
CDR3nt: TGCGCCAGCAGCTGGAGCCTAAGCGGGGGAGACAGCTACACCTTC
abundance: .
j_gene: TRBJ1-2
v_gene: TRBV5-1
d_gene: .

CDR3aa: CASSSDRGGLAGRKTQYF
CDR3nt: TGTGCCAGCAGCTCGGATCGCGGGGGACTAGCGGGGAGAAAGACCCAGTACTTC
abundance: .
j_gene: TRBJ2-5
v_gene: TRBV7-9
d_gene: TRBD2

CDR3aa: CATSDPDRAYNEQFF
CDR3nt: TGTGCCACCAGTGACCCGGACAGGGCCTACAATGAGCAGTTCTTC
abundance: .
j_gene: TRBJ2-1
v_gene: TRBV24-1
d_gene: TRBD1

CDR3aa: CASSPGGLTNTGELFF
CDR3nt: TGTGCCAGCTCACCGGGTGGGCTTACGAACACCGGGGAGCTGTTTTTT
abundance: once
j_gene: TRBJ2-2
v_gene: TRBV18
d_gene: .

CDR3aa: CASSSNRAGLNQPQHF
CDR3nt: TGTGCCAGCAGTTCCAACCGTGCGGGTCTAAACCAGCCCCAGCATTTT
abundance: once
j_gene: TRBJ1-5
v_gene: TRBV28
d_gene: .

CDR3aa: CASSEWGDRGVGNTIYF
CDR3nt: TGTGCCAGCAGTGAATGGGGGGACAGGGGGGTCGGAAACACCATATATTTT
abundance: .
j_gene: TRBJ1-3
v_gene: TRBV25-1
d_gene: TRBD1

CDR3aa: CASSIGPGTSAPTAYNEQFF
CDR3nt: TGTGCCAGTAGTATAGGTCCCGGGACTAGCGCTCCCACAGCCTACAATGAGCAGTTCTTC
abundance: .
j_gene: TRBJ2-1
v_gene: TRBV19
d_gene: TRBD2

CDR3aa: CASSDRGSEKLFF
CDR3nt: TGTGCCAGCTCCGACAGGGGTAGTGAAAAACTGTTTTTT
abundance: .
j_gene: TRBJ1-4
v_gene: TRBV28
d_gene: TRBD1

CDR3aa: CASSVDGVNNEQYF
CDR3nt: TGTGCCAGCAGCGTCGACGGGGTGAACAACGAGCAGTACTTC
abundance: .
j_gene: TRBJ2-7
v_gene: TRBV9
d_gene: .

CDR3aa: CASSSELAGRAQYF
CDR3nt: TGTGCCAGCAGCTCAGAACTAGCGGGGAGGGCCCAGTACTTC
abundance: .
j_gene: TRBJ2-5
v_gene: TRBV7-2
d_gene: TRBD2

CDR3aa: CASSLRRVNVYGYTF
CDR3nt: TGTGCCAGCAGCTTACGACGGGTGAACGTCTATGGCTACACCTTC
abundance: once
j_gene: TRBJ1-2
v_gene: TRBV7-8
d_gene: .

CDR3aa: CASSGQEGTEAFF
CDR3nt: TGTGCCAGCAGCGGACAGGAGGGCACTGAAGCTTTCTTT
abundance: .
j_gene: TRBJ1-1
v_gene: TRBV7-9
d_gene: TRBD1

CDR3aa: CASSLKSGTAYQPQHF
CDR3nt: TGTGCCAGCAGCTTGAAGTCTGGGACAGCCTATCAGCCCCAGCATTTT
abundance: .
j_gene: TRBJ1-5
v_gene: TRBV7-8
d_gene: TRBD1

CDR3aa: CASRVKGGANVLTF
CDR3nt: TGTGCCAGCAGGGTAAAGGGGGGGGCCAACGTCCTGACTTTC
abundance: .
j_gene: TRBJ2-6
v_gene: TRBV6-5
d_gene: .

CDR3aa: CASSTGTGFYEQYF
CDR3nt: TGTGCCAGCAGCACCGGGACTGGATTCTACGAGCAGTACTTC
abundance: .
j_gene: TRBJ2-7
v_gene: TRBV7-9
d_gene: .

CDR3aa: CASSQDRGLGGYTF
CDR3nt: TGTGCCAGCAGCCAAGACCGGGGTCTGGGTGGCTACACCTTC
abundance: .
j_gene: TRBJ1-2
v_gene: TRBV3-1/TRBV3-2
d_gene: .

CDR3aa: CASTVIQGPGYTF
CDR3nt: TGTGCCAGCACCGTGATACAGGGGCCTGGCTACACCTTC
abundance: .
j_gene: TRBJ1-2
v_gene: TRBV2
d_gene: TRBD1

CDR3aa: CASSIGTSGLISYNEQFF
CDR3nt: TGTGCCAGTAGTATTGGGACTAGCGGGCTTATCTCCTACAATGAGCAGTTCTTC
abundance: .
j_gene: TRBJ2-1
v_gene: TRBV19
d_gene: TRBD2

CDR3aa: CAWSYSYEQYF
CDR3nt: TGTGCCTGGAGTTACTCCTACGAGCAGTACTTC
abundance: .
j_gene: TRBJ2-7
v_gene: TRBV30
d_gene: .

CDR3aa: CASSSGTSISETQYF
CDR3nt: TGCGCCAGCAGCTCCGGGACTAGCATATCAGAGACCCAGTACTTC
abundance: .
j_gene: TRBJ2-5
v_gene: TRBV10-2
d_gene: TRBD2

CDR3aa: CALSSAIAGEQYF
CDR3nt: TGTGCCCTGTCTAGCGCCATCGCAGGCGAGCAGTACTTC
abundance: .
j_gene: TRBJ2-7
v_gene: TRBV10-3
d_gene: .

CDR3aa: CASSNEAYEQYF
CDR3nt: TGTGCCAGCAGCAACGAGGCCTACGAGCAGTACTTC
abundance: .
j_gene: TRBJ2-7
v_gene: TRBV2
d_gene: .

CDR3aa: CASSRTGETYEQYF
CDR3nt: TGTGCCAGCAGCAGGACAGGCGAGACCTACGAGCAGTACTTC
abundance: .
j_gene: TRBJ2-7
v_gene: TRBV7-9
d_gene: TRBD1

CDR3aa: CASSLYPAGGYNTEAFF
CDR3nt: TGTGCCAGCAGCTTATACCCGGCAGGGGGCTATAACACTGAAGCTTTCTTT
abundance: .
j_gene: TRBJ1-1
v_gene: TRBV7-2
d_gene: TRBD1

CDR3aa: CASSELTSGGVLNEQFF
CDR3nt: TGTGCCAGCAGTGAATTAACTAGCGGGGGGGTTCTCAATGAGCAGTTCTTC
abundance: once
j_gene: TRBJ2-1
v_gene: TRBV25-1
d_gene: TRBD2

CDR3aa: CASSEVFSGTGYFRTF
CDR3nt: TGTGCCAGCAGTGAAGTTTTTTCGGGGACAGGGTATTTTAGGACCTTC
abundance: .
j_gene: TRBJ1-2
v_gene: TRBV6-1
d_gene: TRBD1

CDR3aa: CASSPLEGQPQHF
CDR3nt: TGTGCCAGCTCCCCCCTGGAGGGACAGCCCCAGCATTTT
abundance: .
j_gene: TRBJ1-5
v_gene: TRBV18
d_gene: .

CDR3aa: CATSSGLDRAAEAFF
CDR3nt: TGTGCCACCAGCAGTGGGTTGGACAGGGCGGCTGAAGCTTTCTTT
abundance: once
j_gene: TRBJ1-1
v_gene: TRBV15
d_gene: TRBD1

CDR3aa: CASSLGTQDSPLHF
CDR3nt: TGTGCCAGCAGCCTCGGGACACAGGATTCACCCCTCCACTTT
abundance: .
j_gene: TRBJ1-6
v_gene: TRBV3-1/TRBV3-2
d_gene: .

CDR3aa: CASSESGVSYEQYF
CDR3nt: TGCGCCAGCAGTGAGTCCGGGGTCTCCTACGAGCAGTACTTC
abundance: .
j_gene: TRBJ2-7
v_gene: TRBV10-2
d_gene: .

CDR3aa: CASSGLAGTSRNEAFF
CDR3nt: TGTGCCAGCAGCGGGTTAGCCGGGACATCTCGGAATGAAGCTTTCTTT
abundance: .
j_gene: TRBJ1-1
v_gene: TRBV11-2
d_gene: .

CDR3aa: CASSYSLGTSGGTQYF
CDR3nt: TGTGCCAGCAGTTACTCCCTGGGGACTAGCGGGGGAACGCAGTATTTT
abundance: .
j_gene: TRBJ2-3
v_gene: TRBV6-5
d_gene: TRBD2

CDR3aa: CASSQWSGGDNEQFF
CDR3nt: TGCGCCAGCAGCCAATGGTCGGGAGGGGACAATGAGCAGTTCTTC
abundance: few
j_gene: TRBJ2-1
v_gene: TRBV4-1
d_gene: TRBD2

CDR3aa: CATSRLGGGGAQWDTGELFF
CDR3nt: TGTGCCACCAGCAGGCTCGGCGGCGGGGGGGCCCAGTGGGACACCGGGGAGCTGTTTTTT
abundance: .
j_gene: TRBJ2-2
v_gene: TRBV15
d_gene: TRBD2

CDR3aa: CASSDTDRVNGYTF
CDR3nt: TGTGCCAGCAGTGACACGGACAGGGTTAATGGCTACACCTTC
abundance: .
j_gene: TRBJ1-2
v_gene: TRBV2
d_gene: TRBD1

CDR3aa: CSASWTRGRTEAFF
CDR3nt: TGCAGTGCTAGTTGGACCAGGGGGCGGACTGAAGCTTTCTTT
abundance: .
j_gene: TRBJ1-1
v_gene: TRBV20-1
d_gene: TRBD1

CDR3aa: CASSEVFKAFF
CDR3nt: TGTGCCAGCAGTGAAGTGTTTAAAGCTTTCTTT
abundance: .
j_gene: TRBJ1-1
v_gene: TRBV2
d_gene: .

CDR3aa: CASSPQGPSSYEQYF
CDR3nt: TGTGCCAGCAGCCCACAGGGGCCCTCCTCCTACGAGCAGTACTTC
abundance: .
j_gene: TRBJ2-7
v_gene: TRBV11-2
d_gene: TRBD1

CDR3aa: CASSLSGQGWVSPLHF
CDR3nt: TGTGCCAGCAGTTTATCGGGACAGGGATGGGTATCACCCCTCCACTTT
abundance: .
j_gene: TRBJ1-6
v_gene: TRBV27
d_gene: TRBD1

CDR3aa: CASNRANEKLFF
CDR3nt: TGTGCCAGCAACAGGGCTAATGAAAAACTGTTTTTT
abundance: .
j_gene: TRBJ1-4
v_gene: TRBV2
d_gene: .

CDR3aa: CASSEGDDYGYTF
CDR3nt: TGCGCCAGCAGCGAGGGGGACGACTATGGCTACACCTTC
abundance: .
j_gene: TRBJ1-2
v_gene: TRBV5-1
d_gene: .

CDR3aa: CASSRIGTVGNTIYF
CDR3nt: TGTGCCAGCAGCCGGATCGGGACAGTTGGAAACACCATATATTTT
abundance: .
j_gene: TRBJ1-3
v_gene: TRBV5-5
d_gene: TRBD1

CDR3aa: CSARQGSNYGYTF
CDR3nt: TGCAGCGCTCGACAGGGGTCTAACTATGGCTACACCTTC
abundance: .
j_gene: TRBJ1-2
v_gene: TRBV29-1
d_gene: TRBD1